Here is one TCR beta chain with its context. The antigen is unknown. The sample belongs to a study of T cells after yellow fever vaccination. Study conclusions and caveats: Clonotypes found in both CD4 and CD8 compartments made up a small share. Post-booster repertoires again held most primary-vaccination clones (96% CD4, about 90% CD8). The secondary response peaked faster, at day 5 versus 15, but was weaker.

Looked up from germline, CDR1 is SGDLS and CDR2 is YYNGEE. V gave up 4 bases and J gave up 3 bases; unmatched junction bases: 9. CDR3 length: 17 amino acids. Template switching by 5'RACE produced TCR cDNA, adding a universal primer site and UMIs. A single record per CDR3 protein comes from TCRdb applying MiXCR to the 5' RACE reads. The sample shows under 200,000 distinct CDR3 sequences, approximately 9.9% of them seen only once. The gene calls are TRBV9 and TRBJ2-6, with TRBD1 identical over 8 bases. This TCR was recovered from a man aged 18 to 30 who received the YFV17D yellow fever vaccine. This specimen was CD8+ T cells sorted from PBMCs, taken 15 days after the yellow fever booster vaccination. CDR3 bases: TGTGCCAGCAGCACTGACAGGGGCCGCTTTGGGGCCAACGTCCTGACTTTC. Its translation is CASSTDRGRFGANVLTF.